The 14 T cell receptor beta chains given below trace back to one sample, sequenced in a study of blood T cell repertoires in COVID-19. Sequencing used immunoSEQ multiplex PCR; TCRdb keeps in-frame clones, though not all of them. The sample shows around 40,000 clones, approximately 85% of them seen only once. Sequences were obtained from peripheral blood. These TCRs come from a human donor in a cohort sampled during active COVID-19.

This chain connects TRBV5-1 to TRBJ2-7, with 7 bases identical to TRBD1. This CDR3 region has 15 residues. Germline V gene data show CDR1 as SGHRS and CDR2 as YFSETQ. V lost 3 bases, J lost 0 bases, and 6 bases stayed unmatched. CDR3 DNA sequence: TGCGCCAGCAGCTCGGGGACAGTGCACTCCTACGAGCAGTACTTC. Its protein product is CASSSGTVHSYEQYF.

This clone was observed a few times. V and J are TRBV3-1 (or the pseudogene TRBV3-2) and TRBJ2-7, with D perhaps matching TRBD1 (5 bases). The CDR3 runs 15 residues. Trimming pared 4 bases from V and 3 bases from J, leaving 16 bases between. Germline CDR1 and CDR2: LGHDT and YNNKEL (reference sequence). This CDR3 reads CASSPGQHGVYEQYF. For the CDR3, the DNA is TGTGCCAGCAGCCCCGGACAACATGGGGTCTACGAGCAGTACTTC.

This chain connects TRBV3-1 (or the pseudogene TRBV3-2) to TRBJ2-1, with 13 bases that match TRBD2. The CDR3 length is 18 residues. CDR1 is LGHDT, CDR2 YNNKEL, per germline (reference sequence). The V and J ends lost 1 base and 3 bases, in that order; junction bases with no gene match: 6. CDR3 sequence reads: CASSQATSGRESYNEQFF. The CDR3 nucleotides read TGTGCCAGCAGCCAAGCAACTAGCGGGAGGGAAAGCTACAATGAGCAGTTCTTC.

The chain combines TRBV27 with TRBJ2-1, with 11 positions matching TRBD1. Germline CDR1 reads MNHEY; CDR2 reads SMNVEV (reference sequence). Germline trimming cut 5 bases from V and 7 bases from J; bases unmatched to any gene: 4. This CDR3 region has 14 residues. CDR3 in amino acids: CASSRTGGFNEQFF. As DNA, the CDR3 is TGTGCCAGCAGTCGGACAGGGGGCTTTAATGAGCAGTTCTTC.

J is TRBJ2-1 and V is TRBV30; 8 bases line up with TRBD2. Germline values: CDR1 GTSNPN, CDR2 SVGIG (reference sequence). CDR3 length: 14 residues. V dropped 0 bases and J dropped 8; count of bases not matched to a gene: 6. The DNA of the CDR3 is TGTGCCTGGAGTGTACGGACTAGCAGCGATGAGCAGTTCTTC. Encoded protein: CAWSVRTSSDEQFF.

This chain joins TRBV5-6 and TRBJ1-5; TRBD1 matches at 8 bases. Per germline, CDR1 SGHDT and CDR2 YYEEEE. The ends lost 4 bases at V and 2 bases at J; junction bases unmatched: 5. The CDR3 has 15 amino acids. The CDR3 DNA reads TGTGCCAGCAGCCCCGGGACAGGACGCAATCAGCCCCAGCATTTT. Its protein is CASSPGTGRNQPQHF.

This chain links TRBV19 with TRBJ1-1; possible D gene TRBD1, 6 bases. The CDR3 is made up of 16 amino acids. Trimming removed 5 bases at V and 3 bases at J, with 19 bases between. Germline loops: CDR1 LNHDA, CDR2 SQIVND (reference sequence). Here the CDR3 reads CASSSPWGGLDTEAFF. In nucleotides, the CDR3 is TGTGCCAGTAGTTCCCCTTGGGGGGGGCTCGACACTGAAGCTTTCTTT. The entire variable domain, with the rest obtained from reference TRBV19 and TRBJ1-1, is as follows: DGGITQSPKYLFRKEGQNVTLSCEQNLNHDAMYWYRQDPGQGLRLIYYSQIVNDFQKGDIAEGYSVSREKKESFPLTVTSAQKNPTAFYLCASSSPWGGLDTEAFFGQGTRLTVV.

The chain carries TRBV7-2 and TRBJ2-5; 9 bases match TRBD2. Trimming took 2 bases from V and 4 from J; bases not matched to a gene: 2. The CDR3 length is 14 residues. Germline CDR1 reads SGHTA; CDR2 reads FQGNSA. CDR3 sequence reads: CASSLRAGGETQYF. CDR3 DNA: TGTGCCAGCAGCTTAAGAGCGGGAGGAGAGACCCAGTACTTC.

This rearrangement joins TRBV11-2 to TRBJ2-7, with D maybe TRBD1 (6 bases). The CDR3 loop spans 14 amino acids. V gave up 1 base and J gave up 3 bases, with 10 bases separating them. The germline V gene has CDR1 SGHAT and CDR2 FQNNGV. The CDR3 DNA reads TGTGCCAGCAGCTTAGGGACAGAAATCTACGAGCAGTACTTC. This translates into CASSLGTEIYEQYF.

This clone showed up just a few times. The chain combines TRBV14 with TRBJ2-7; the match to TRBD1 covers 9 bases. Germline V gives CDR1 SGHDN, CDR2 FVKESK. CDR3 length equals 16 residues. With V trimmed by 2 bases and J by 2 bases, 7 bases remained unmatched. The CDR3 spells CASSQFGTGIPYEQYF. Written as DNA, the CDR3 is TGTGCCAGCAGCCAATTCGGGACAGGGATCCCCTACGAGCAGTACTTC.

This chain joins TRBV7-6 and TRBJ1-2; 7 bases match TRBD1. Germline CDR1 reads SGHVS; CDR2 reads FNYEAQ. J was trimmed by 6 bases and V by 2 bases; bases with no gene match: 3. This CDR3 has 13 residues. CDR3 in DNA: TGTGCCAGCAGCTTAAACAGGGGCCATGGCTACACCTTC. Translating gives CASSLNRGHGYTF. Full variable domain (remainder filled in from reference TRBV7-6 and TRBJ1-2): GAGVSQSPRYKVTKRGQDVALRCDPISGHVSLYWYRQALGQGPEFLTYFNYEAQQDKSGLPNDRFSAERPEGSISTLTIQRTEQRDSAMYRCASSLNRGHGYTFGSGTRLTVV.

This rearrangement joins TRBV6-1 to TRBJ1-2, with 11 bases aligning to TRBD1. V dropped 2 bases and J dropped 3; count of bases not matched to a gene: 8. CDR3 length equals 17 residues. The V gene's germline CDR1 is MNHNS and CDR2 SASEGT. CDR3: CASSERTGGGPHYGYTF. The DNA for the CDR3 is TGTGCCAGCAGTGAAAGGACAGGGGGCGGGCCTCACTATGGCTACACCTTC.

This rearrangement joins TRBV4-3 to TRBJ2-7, with D unclear. The CDR3 sequence is 14 residues long. From germline, CDR1 is LGHNA and CDR2 YSLEER. V was cut by 0 bases and J by 2 bases, with 8 bases left in between. CDR3 in DNA: TGCGCCAGCAGCCAAGATGTAAAAACCTACGAGCAGTACTTC. Protein sequence: CASSQDVKTYEQYF.

V gene TRBV7-9 combines with J gene TRBJ1-5; D is undetermined. This CDR3 has 14 amino acids. Germline V gene sequence: CDR1 SEHNR, CDR2 FQNEAQ (reference sequence). The V end lost 2 bases, the J end lost 5 bases, and 10 bases lay between the germline ends. The CDR3 spells CASSLSVGDQPQHF. CDR3 nucleotides: TGTGCCAGCAGCTTAAGCGTCGGGGATCAGCCCCAGCATTTT.